Each of the 20 T cell receptor beta chains below was sequenced from the same sample in a study of T cell responses to AZD1222 COVID-19 vaccine. TCRdb keeps only in-frame clones here, not all; method: immunoSEQ multiplex PCR. The repertoire holds 75,000 to 100,000 clones, with 90% as singletons. Sequenced material: peripheral blood, taken on day 0 of AZD1222 vaccination. Every receptor here comes from an adult in good health.

The J gene is TRBJ2-1, the V gene TRBV5-1; 11 bases match TRBD1. The germline CDR1 and CDR2 sequences are SGHRS and YFSETQ. J was trimmed by 9 bases and V by 4 bases; bases with no gene match: 6. The CDR3 is 14 residues long. The CDR3 DNA follows: TGCGCCAGCAGCCCCGGACAGGGGGCGAGTGAGCAGTTCTTC. Amino acids: CASSPGQGASEQFF.

The chain combines TRBV12-5 with TRBJ2-3; 7 positions match TRBD2. Per the germline V gene, CDR1 is LGHNT and CDR2 is FRNRAP. This CDR3 is built from 18 residues. V shed 0 bases, J shed 6 bases, and the junction held 15 bases outside the gene matches. This CDR3 is CASGLVLRVGLGPDTQYF. DNA for the CDR3: TGTGCTAGTGGTTTGGTACTCAGGGTTGGACTAGGCCCCGATACGCAGTATTTT.

A single count supports this clone. This chain links TRBV6-4 with TRBJ2-2; 12 bases map to TRBD1. V lost 5 bases and J lost 4; bases outside the gene matches: 2. CDR1 MRHNA and CDR2 SNTAGT come from the germline V gene. The CDR3 has 15 residues. The CDR3, as DNA: TGTGCCAGCAGTCCGGGACAGGGGGCCACCGGGGAGCTGTTTTTT. It yields the protein CASSPGQGATGELFF.

The V call is TRBV2, the J call TRBJ2-3; TRBD2 matches 8 bases. J lost 8 bases, V lost 3 bases, and 13 bases had no gene match. CDR3 size: 16 residues. The germline gives CDR1 SNHLY, CDR2 FYNNEI. The DNA of the CDR3 is TGTGCCAGCAGTGATCCTACTCCCTCGCGGGAGGTTACGCAGTATTTT. It specifies CASSDPTPSREVTQYF.

This chain links TRBV13 with TRBJ1-1, with D unclear. This CDR3 contains 15 residues. The V gene's germline CDR1 is PRHDT and CDR2 FYEKMQ (reference sequence). V lost 4 bases and J lost 4, with 16 bases in between. The CDR3 region is CASSYRADGGTEAFF. CDR3 coding DNA: TGTGCCAGCAGCTATAGAGCAGACGGAGGCACTGAAGCTTTCTTT.

To note about this clone: At one boundary the junction diverges from the germline segment, which might be a read error. The V and J genes are TRBV18 and TRBJ1-3; no firm D call. Germline V gene sequence: CDR1 KGHSH, CDR2 LQKENI. The CDR3 contains 14 residues. The DNA for the CDR3 is TGTGCCAGCTCACCAACCGGCTCTGGAAACATCATATATTTT. Encoded protein: CASSPTGSGNIIYF.

The chain combines TRBV10-3 with TRBJ1-2, with 9 bases lining up with TRBD1. Germline V gene sequence: CDR1 ENHRY, CDR2 SYGVKD. With V trimmed by 6 bases and J by 5 bases, 7 bases remained unmatched. There are 14 residues in the CDR3. CDR3: CAISRQGVGYGYTF. CDR3 bases: TGTGCCATCAGCCGACAGGGGGTAGGGTATGGCTACACCTTC.

This chain uses TRBV28 with TRBJ2-5, with 7 bases that match TRBD1. V lost 4 bases, J lost 1 base, and 6 bases stayed unmatched. The CDR3 totals 15 residues. Germline CDR1 and CDR2: MDHEN and SYDVKM. The CDR3 region is CASSSSQGVQETQYF. CDR3 DNA sequence: TGTGCCAGCAGTTCCTCCCAGGGGGTCCAAGAGACCCAGTACTTC.

The rearrangement joins TRBV29-1 to TRBJ2-1; 7 bases line up with TRBD2. CDR1 is SQVTM and CDR2 is ANQGSEA in the germline V gene. V was pared by 1 base and J by 10 bases, with 7 bases of the junction left unmatched. This CDR3 spans 13 amino acids. This chain's CDR3 is CSVEGRTSREQFF. In DNA, the CDR3 is TGCAGCGTTGAAGGTCGGACTAGTCGGGAGCAGTTCTTC.

The J gene is TRBJ2-3, the V gene TRBV13; D may be TRBD2 (6 bases). CDR1 and CDR2 (germline): PRHDT, FYEKMQ (reference sequence). The CDR3 consists of 16 residues. Trimming stripped 2 bases from V and 3 bases from J, with 15 bases between. CDR3 sequence: CASSLSSGRRTDTQYF. The CDR3 DNA follows: TGTGCCAGCAGCTTATCGAGTGGGAGGAGGACAGATACGCAGTATTTT.

The V and J genes are TRBV6-2 or TRBV6-3 and TRBJ2-1; TRBD2 agrees at 11 bases. The V gene's germline CDR1 is MNHEY and CDR2 SVGEGT. The CDR3 has 16 amino acids. V lost 4 bases, J lost 5 bases, and 7 bases stayed unmatched. This CDR3 reads CASSSPTSGTDNEQFF. The CDR3 nucleotides are TGTGCCAGCAGTTCCCCGACTAGCGGGACTGACAATGAGCAGTTCTTC.

This chain uses TRBV5-6 with TRBJ2-6; 9 bases line up with TRBD1. V lost 4 bases and J lost 4; bases outside the gene matches: 6. This CDR3 is built from 16 residues. Looked up from germline, CDR1 is SGHDT and CDR2 is YYEEEE. CDR3 loop: CASSRGQGAGANVLTF. The CDR3, as DNA: TGTGCCAGCAGCAGGGGACAGGGTGCAGGGGCCAACGTCCTGACTTTC.

V and J are TRBV7-3 and TRBJ2-2; D gene uncertain. Trimming stripped 1 base from V and 6 bases from J, with 12 bases between. CDR1 is SGHTA and CDR2 is FQGTGA in the germline V gene. CDR3 length equals 15 residues. CDR3: CASSLRQVGAGELFF. For the CDR3, the DNA is TGTGCCAGCAGCTTAAGGCAGGTTGGCGCCGGGGAGCTGTTTTTT.

Worth noting for this clone: Other DNA sequences within the sample encode an identical CDR3. The CDR3 nucleotides read TGTGCCAGCAGCCTCGACTACGAGCAGTACTTC. It specifies CASSLDYEQYF. The chain combines TRBV5-4 with TRBJ2-7; D ambiguous. Germline lookup yields CDR1 SGHNT and CDR2 YYREEE (reference sequence). This CDR3 region has 11 residues. V was cut by 4 bases and J by 3 bases, with 5 bases left in between.

The chain is built from TRBV6-5 and TRBJ1-2, with 7 nucleotides matching TRBD1. Germline values: CDR1 MNHEY, CDR2 SVGAGI. The CDR3 spans 13 residues. The V segment lost 5 bases and the J segment 4 bases; nucleotides outside the gene matches: 4. CDR3 DNA sequence: TGTGCCAGCAGTAGGGACAGCTTCTATGGCTACACCTTC. Translating gives CASSRDSFYGYTF.

The J gene is TRBJ1-2, the V gene TRBV7-2; D is unresolved. V was clipped by 0 bases and J by 5 bases, with 19 bases between them. CDR3 length equals 17 residues. The germline CDR1 and CDR2 sequences are SGHTA and FQGNSA. The CDR3 sequence is CASSLAQTMILGYGYTF. In nucleotides, the CDR3 is TGTGCCAGCAGCTTAGCTCAGACGATGATCTTGGGTTATGGCTACACCTTC.

The J gene is TRBJ2-1, the V gene TRBV6-6; TRBD1 aligns across 10 bases. Germline CDR1 is MNHNY and CDR2 is SVGAGI (reference sequence). The CDR3 runs to 15 residues. The V gene end was trimmed by 6 bases and the J gene end by 6 bases; junction bases not matched to a gene: 8. CDR3 region: CASSPRQGAINEQFF. The CDR3 DNA sequence: TGTGCCAGCAGCCCTCGACAGGGGGCTATCAATGAGCAGTTCTTC.

This chain joins TRBV29-1 and TRBJ2-3, with 8 bases that match TRBD1. The CDR3 runs 13 residues. Unmatched junction bases numbered 7, after V lost 5 bases and J lost 6 bases. Germline loops: CDR1 SQVTM, CDR2 ANQGSEA. CDR3: CSVSTQGGDTQYF. The CDR3 DNA reads as TGCAGCGTTTCGACACAGGGGGGCGATACGCAGTATTTT.

This clone occurred a few times. This rearrangement joins TRBV7-9 to TRBJ2-7; the D gene is possibly TRBD2 (6 bases). This CDR3 spans 15 amino acids. Trimming pared 7 bases from V and 2 bases from J, leaving 18 bases between. CDR1 SEHNR and CDR2 FQNEAQ come from the germline V gene (reference sequence). CDR3 residues: CASTHARDLTYEQYF. CDR3 DNA sequence: TGTGCCAGCACCCATGCCCGGGACTTGACCTACGAGCAGTACTTC.

The chain combines TRBV5-8 with TRBJ2-7; a weak D match, TRBD2 (5 bases). The CDR3 is 15 residues long. The germline V and J ends were trimmed by 0 bases and 6 bases, with 16 bases remaining between them. Germline lookup yields CDR1 SGHTS and CDR2 YDEGEE. The CDR3 region is CASSLAGSPEGEQYF. The CDR3 bases are TGTGCCAGCAGCTTGGCCGGCAGCCCTGAGGGCGAGCAGTACTTC.